Listed below are T cell receptor beta chains from one sample, sequenced in a study of Ad26.COV2.S vaccination and SARS-CoV-2 variants. Profiling relied on immunoSEQ multiplex PCR, and the TCRdb table lists in-frame clones only, not all of them. Of roughly 400,000 clones in the sample, about nine tenths are singletons; the top ten hold about 1.6%. The starting material was peripheral blood, obtained in a trial of Ad26.COV2.S vaccine versus placebo. The receptors derive from a person between 18 and 59 years old who received the Ad26.COV2.S COVID-19 vaccine or a placebo. CDR3s include the opening cysteine and the closing phenylalanine or tryptophan. The D gene is left open where the match is weak. Some rows mark clone size as missing; the rest say once, few, many or name a class of expanded clone.

>TRBV19|once|TRBD1|TRBJ1-6
TGTGCCAGTAGTGTCACCCGGGGACAGTCACCCCTCCACTTT
CASSVTRGQSPLHF
>TRBV5-4|.|.|TRBJ1-1
TGTGCCAGCAGCTTCGGCTGGGCGACTGAAGCTTTCTTT
CASSFGWATEAFF
>TRBV5-1|.|TRBD1|TRBJ1-4
TGCGCCAGCAGCCGAACGGATGGGACAGGGGCGGAAAAACTGTTTTTT
CASSRTDGTGAEKLFF
>TRBV5-1|few|.|TRBJ2-2
TGCGCCAGCAGCTTACGGACAGCCCCTATCGGGGAGCTGTTTTTT
CASSLRTAPIGELFF
>TRBV15|.|.|TRBJ2-6
TGTGCCACCAGCAGTACCGTCTCTGGGGCCAACGTCCTGACTTTC
CATSSTVSGANVLTF
>TRBV6-6|.|.|TRBJ1-5
TGTGCCAGCGCAGGGGTTGGCAATCAGCCCCAGCATTTT
CASAGVGNQPQHF
>TRBV6-2/TRBV6-3|.|TRBD1|TRBJ1-3
TGTGCCAGCAGTTACGGGGACAGAGGAAACACCATATATTTT
CASSYGDRGNTIYF
>TRBV5-4|.|TRBD2|TRBJ2-1
TGTGCCAGCAGCTTGGTGACACTAGCGGGGGTTCACAATGAGCAGTTCTTC
CASSLVTLAGVHNEQFF
>TRBV14|.|.|TRBJ2-1
TGTGCCAGCAGCCAACATCAGGGGAGCTCCTACAATGAGCAGTTCTTC
CASSQHQGSSYNEQFF
>TRBV19|.|.|TRBJ1-1
TGTGCCAGTAGTACCATTGGAGGTGTACCAACGAACACTGAAGCTTTCTTT
CASSTIGGVPTNTEAFF
>TRBV27|.|TRBD2|TRBJ2-7
TGTGCCAGCAACCGCCCAGCGGGAGGGCTGAACTGCGAGCAGTACTTC
CASNRPAGGLNCEQYF
>TRBV6-5|.|.|TRBJ2-7
TGTGCCAGCAGTTACAAGGGCTACGAGCAGTACTTC
CASSYKGYEQYF
>TRBV5-1|.|.|TRBJ2-3
TGCGCCAGCAGCCCGTCCGGAGTGGGCACAGATACGCAGTATTTT
CASSPSGVGTDTQYF
>TRBV10-3|few|.|TRBJ1-3
TGTGCCATCAAGGACAGTTCTGGAAACACCATATATTTT
CAIKDSSGNTIYF
>TRBV20-1|.|.|TRBJ2-7
TGCAGTGTCCAAGGGGGAGAGCAGTACTTC
CSVQGGEQYF
>TRBV9|.|TRBD2|TRBJ2-1
TGTGCCAGCAGCGTTGCGGGGGGCGACTACAATGAGCAGTTCTTC
CASSVAGGDYNEQFF
>TRBV6-2/TRBV6-3|once|.|TRBJ1-1
TGTGCCAGCAGCCAATCCGGTTGGACTGAAGCTTTCTTT
CASSQSGWTEAFF
>TRBV9|.|.|TRBJ1-2
TGTGCCAGCAGCGTAGCAAGAGAGGCAGGGGTTAACTATGGCTACACCTTC
CASSVAREAGVNYGYTF
>TRBV11-3|.|TRBD1|TRBJ2-1
TGTGCCAGCAGCCCCGACAGGGGTTCCTACAATGAGCAGTTCTTC
CASSPDRGSYNEQFF
>TRBV18|.|.|TRBJ1-6
TGTGCCAGCTCACCAACCAGGGAATCACCCCTCCACTTT
CASSPTRESPLHF
>TRBV7-2|.|.|TRBJ2-4
TGTGCCAGCACCGTCGGGACGGGTAACATTCAGTACTTC
CASTVGTGNIQYF
>TRBV7-2|.|.|TRBJ2-5
TGTGCCAGCAGCTTAGTTTTTGGGGCCCAAGAGACCCAGTACTTC
CASSLVFGAQETQYF
>TRBV5-4|.|.|TRBJ2-5
TGTGCCAGCAGCTTGTTAGTATCAGAGACCCAGTACTTC
CASSLLVSETQYF
>TRBV9|.|TRBD1|TRBJ2-7
TGTGCCAGCAGCGACGGGACAGGGGAGGACTACGAGCAGTACTTC
CASSDGTGEDYEQYF
>TRBV6-2/TRBV6-3|.|.|TRBJ2-5
TGTGCCAGCAGTTGGGAGGACTTCTGGGAGACCCAGTACTTC
CASSWEDFWETQYF
>TRBV4-3|.|.|TRBJ1-1
TGCGCCAGCAGCCAAGTGGGGGTGGGGGTCCTTGAAGCTTTCTTT
CASSQVGVGVLEAFF
>TRBV7-4|.|.|TRBJ2-7
TGTGCCAGCAGCCCGAAGACCTACGAGCAGTACTTC
CASSPKTYEQYF
>TRBV28|many|.|TRBJ1-2
TGTGCCAGCAGTATTAACTATGGCTACACCTTC
CASSINYGYTF
>TRBV6-2/TRBV6-3|.|TRBD1|TRBJ1-5
TGTGCCAGCAGTTACTCGAGGCAGGGGGCGTTTCAGCCCCAGCATTTT
CASSYSRQGAFQPQHF
>TRBV4-3|few|.|TRBJ1-1
TGCGCCAGCAGCCAAGAACAGGGGAACACTGAAGCTTTCTTT
CASSQEQGNTEAFF
>TRBV27|.|TRBD1|TRBJ1-4
TGTGCCAGCAGTGACTCTCGGCAGGGGGTCACCTTTAATGAAAAACTGTTTTTT
CASSDSRQGVTFNEKLFF
>TRBV9|once|TRBD1|TRBJ1-1
TGTGCCAGCAGCGGGGACAGGGGGAACACTGAAGCTTTCTTT
CASSGDRGNTEAFF
>TRBV5-4|.|.|TRBJ1-2
TGTGCCAGCAGCTTGTTGTCCGGGACCCATGGCTACACCTTC
CASSLLSGTHGYTF
>TRBV4-3|.|.|TRBJ2-1
TGCGCCAGCAGCCAAGATCCAGCATATGAGCAGTTCTTC
CASSQDPAYEQFF
>TRBV27|.|TRBD1|TRBJ2-7
TGTGCCAGCTCGATAGGGACAGGGGGCGCCGAGCAGTACTTC
CASSIGTGGAEQYF
>TRBV30|.|TRBD1|TRBJ2-1
TGTGCCTGGAGTCCGACAGGGAACTTCTACAATGAGCAGTTCTTC
CAWSPTGNFYNEQFF
>TRBV18|.|.|TRBJ2-2
TGTGCCAGCTCACCACCGGGATTAGGGACGAACACCGGGGAGCTGTTTTTT
CASSPPGLGTNTGELFF
>TRBV19|once|TRBD2|TRBJ2-1
TGTGCCAGTAGTATAGATTCGTGGAGGAGACTAGCGGGGCGATTCACCTACAATGAGCAGTTCTTC
CASSIDSWRRLAGRFTYNEQFF
>TRBV27|.|TRBD1|TRBJ1-2
TGTGCCAGCAGTCGGGACAGGGGGGACTATGGCTACACCTTC
CASSRDRGDYGYTF
>TRBV29-1|.|.|TRBJ2-3
TGCAGCGTTGATGGTAGGGGACCTTTGAGCACAGATACGCAGTATTTT
CSVDGRGPLSTDTQYF
>TRBV18|.|.|TRBJ1-3
TGTGCCAGCTCACCACATGGAGACATCGGAAACACCATATATTTT
CASSPHGDIGNTIYF
>TRBV5-6|.|TRBD1|TRBJ2-5
TGTGCCAGCAGCCTCCTAAACCCCGGGACAGTCGGGCGGACCCAGTACTTC
CASSLLNPGTVGRTQYF
>TRBV9|.|TRBD1|TRBJ2-1
TGTGCCAGCAGCGTAGGGGGACAGGGAAGTGATGAGCAGTTCTTC
CASSVGGQGSDEQFF